This T cell receptor beta chain emerged from a study of T cells in women clearing cervical HPV infection. The wider study: Cases: HPV16-related CIN3 or worse on histology, a couple of invasive cancers. Case blood drawn at lesion detection; control blood after infection cleared.

Remarks on this clone: From the germline J gene comes the end of the CDR3, since the read stops 3 residues before it.

Genomic DNA, averaging roughly 1,200 ng per sample, yielded TCR beta CDR3 via immunoSEQ. Generated by immunoSEQ multiplex PCR, the TCRdb table keeps only in-frame clones and is missing some. The sample has about 48,000 clones, and its top ten clones hold about 1.5%. Per germline, CDR1 MNHEY and CDR2 SVGEGT. The CDR3 runs 16 residues. Trimming stripped 5 bases from V and 7 bases from J, with 23 bases between. This chain joins TRBV6-2 or TRBV6-3 and TRBJ2-5, with D possibly matching TRBD1 (6 bases). The receptor was derived from a woman between 18 and 69 years old with a cervical HPV16 infection that either progressed to CIN3+ or cleared (not recorded which). Sequencing was carried out using blood buffy coat. The CDR3 sequence: CASSRGLRGAEATQYF. CDR3 DNA, as far as it was read: TGTGCCAGCAGTCGGGGTCTCAGGGGTGCGGAGGCGACC.